Listed here are 22 T cell receptor beta chains from one sample, sequenced in a study of PD-L1 blockade in urothelial cancer. Profiling relied on immunoSEQ multiplex PCR, and the TCRdb table lists in-frame clones only, not all of them. Found here are about 69,000 clones, 70% to 90% of them singletons; the top ten hold less than 3.5%. The sample consisted of PBMCs, taken around atezolizumab (anti-PD-L1) treatment. Receptors were obtained from a man aged 55 to 70 with urothelial cancer.

This chain connects TRBV5-4 to TRBJ2-7; 7 bases agree with TRBD1. The CDR3 is made up of 16 amino acids. V gave up 0 bases and J gave up 3 bases; unmatched junction bases: 9. Per germline, CDR1 SGHNT and CDR2 YYREEE (reference sequence). DNA of the CDR3: TGTGCCAGCAGCTTGGGAGGTGTGGGACAGAACTACGAGCAGTACTTC. Its translation: CASSLGGVGQNYEQYF.

The chain joins TRBV5-1 to TRBJ2-7; tentatively, D is TRBD2 (5 bases). Germline V lookup: CDR1 SGHRS, CDR2 YFSETQ. Between the trimmed V and J ends, which lost 0 bases and 3 bases, there was a span of 10 bases. The CDR3 is 14 residues long. The CDR3 bases are TGCGCCAGCAGCTTGGATCGGACTTACTACGAGCAGTACTTC. It codes for CASSLDRTYYEQYF.

The chain carries TRBV5-1 and TRBJ2-5; D perhaps matches TRBD1 (6 bases). Germline values: CDR1 SGHRS, CDR2 YFSETQ. The CDR3 is 14 residues long. V shed 3 bases and J shed 1 base, with 10 bases lying between them. CDR3 in amino acids: CASSSGRGQETQYF. The CDR3 region has the DNA TGCGCCAGCAGCTCGGGCAGGGGCCAAGAGACCCAGTACTTC.

The V and J genes are TRBV6-5 and TRBJ2-7; tentatively, D is TRBD1 (6 bases). The CDR3 is 12 residues long. Between the trimmed V and J ends, which lost 6 bases and 8 bases, there was a span of 14 bases. Germline CDR1 MNHEY, CDR2 SVGAGI. The DNA for the CDR3 is TGTGCCAGCAGGACCCAGGGGACCCAGCAGTACTTC. Translated, it gives CASRTQGTQQYF.

The chain has TRBV6-1 and TRBJ2-5, with D tentatively TRBD2 (6 bases). The germline V and J ends were trimmed by 10 bases and 2 bases, with 17 bases remaining between them. The CDR3 length is 14 residues. CDR1 is MNHNS and CDR2 is SASEGT in the germline V gene. Here the CDR3 DNA reads TGTGCCACCGAATTAGGTCGGGGGCAAGAGACCCAGTACTTC. This gives the protein CATELGRGQETQYF.

The rearrangement uses TRBV7-9 and TRBJ2-1; D possibly corresponds to TRBD1 (5 bases). The CDR3 length is 16 residues. The V gene's germline CDR1 is SEHNR and CDR2 FQNEAQ (reference sequence). The V end lost 1 base, the J end lost 3 bases, and 13 bases lay between the germline ends. The CDR3: CASSLVAGLNYNEQFF. As DNA, the CDR3 is TGTGCCAGCAGCTTAGTGGCAGGGTTAAACTACAATGAGCAGTTCTTC. The variable domain in full, with the rest retrieved from reference TRBV7-9 and TRBJ2-1, is DTGVSQNPRHKITKRGQNVTFRCDPISEHNRLYWYRQTLGQGPEFLTYFQNEAQLEKSRLLSDRFSAERPKGSFSTLEIQRTEQGDSAMYLCASSLVAGLNYNEQFFGPGTRLTVL.

The count of this clone is one. CDR3 protein: CASSRQTNQPQHF. CDR3 nucleotide sequence: TGTGCCAGTAGTAGACAGACAAATCAGCCCCAGCATTTT. This chain links TRBV19 with TRBJ1-5; maybe TRBD1 (5 bases). Trimming shortened V by 4 bases and J by 4 bases, and 8 bases separated the two germline ends. The germline V gene encodes CDR1 LNHDA and CDR2 SQIVND (reference sequence). The CDR3 sequence is 13 residues long.

This chain uses TRBV7-9 with TRBJ1-4, with TRBD1 identical over 8 bases. Germline loops: CDR1 SEHNR, CDR2 FQNEAQ (reference sequence). V lost 3 bases and J lost 8; bases outside the gene matches: 5. This CDR3 is built from 14 residues. The DNA of the CDR3 is TGTGCCAGCAGCTTTTCAGGGGGCGAGGAAAAACTGTTTTTT. It encodes CASSFSGGEEKLFF.

The chain uses TRBV4-3 and TRBJ2-3; 10 positions match TRBD2. CDR3 length: 16 residues. Germline V gene lookup returns CDR1 LGHNA and CDR2 YSLEER. V was clipped by 1 base and J by 4 bases; unmatched bases: 5. The CDR3 nucleotides read TGCGCCAGCAGCCAAGGGGCTAGCGGGAGCCCAGATACGCAGTATTTT. It specifies CASSQGASGSPDTQYF.

This chain links TRBV7-9 with TRBJ1-4; TRBD1 might be the D (6 bases). Germline CDR1 SEHNR, CDR2 FQNEAQ (reference sequence). CDR3 length equals 15 residues. V was cut by 5 bases and J by 7 bases, with 17 bases left in between. CDR3 residues: CASSGAQGRGEKLFF. DNA for the CDR3: TGTGCCAGCAGCGGCGCACAGGGCCGCGGTGAAAAACTGTTTTTT.

The chain joins TRBV6-1 to TRBJ2-5, with TRBD2 matching over 10 bases. There are 15 residues in the CDR3. Per germline, CDR1 MNHNS and CDR2 SASEGT. The J segment lost 2 bases and the V segment lost 5 bases, leaving 5 bases of the junction unmatched. The CDR3 here is CASSPSGSYQETQYF. DNA of the CDR3: TGTGCCAGCAGTCCTAGCGGGAGCTATCAAGAGACCCAGTACTTC.

The chain recombines TRBV27 with TRBJ2-7; possible D gene TRBD2, 5 bases. The CDR3 consists of 14 residues. Germline V gene data show CDR1 as MNHEY and CDR2 as SMNVEV (reference sequence). Deletions cut 8 bases from V and 4 bases from J, with 18 bases between. CDR3 in amino acids: CASHSVSGRYEQYF. CDR3 nucleotide sequence: TGTGCCAGCCACTCTGTATCGGGGAGATACGAGCAGTACTTC.

V and J are TRBV15 and TRBJ1-2, with 7 bases matching TRBD1. This CDR3 region has 13 residues. Trimming took 4 bases from V and 5 from J; bases not matched to a gene: 4. CDR1 and CDR2 (germline): LNHNV, YYDKDF (reference sequence). The CDR3 DNA reads as TGTGCCACCAGCATCGACAGGGAGTATGGCTACACCTTC. This codes for CATSIDREYGYTF.

The V and J genes are TRBV9 and TRBJ2-2, with D hard to call. Looked up from germline, CDR1 is SGDLS and CDR2 is YYNGEE. This CDR3 region has 15 residues. The V end lost 2 bases, the J end lost 1 base, and 9 bases lay between the germline ends. CDR3 nucleotide sequence: TGTGCCAGCAGCGTCCGCGGTGAGAACACCGGGGAGCTGTTTTTT. It translates to CASSVRGENTGELFF.

This chain links TRBV11-2 with TRBJ1-2, with 11 nucleotides matching TRBD1. Trimming took 4 bases from V and 2 from J; bases not matched to a gene: 3. Germline CDR1 reads SGHAT; CDR2 reads FQNNGV. CDR3 size: 15 residues. The CDR3 sequence is CASSSWTGGNYGYTF. CDR3 DNA sequence: TGTGCCAGCAGCTCATGGACAGGGGGCAACTATGGCTACACCTTC.

This chain links TRBV5-1 with TRBJ2-5, with 7 bases identical to TRBD2. After removal of 3 bases from V and 1 base from J, the junction contained 12 bases not matched to a gene. CDR3 length: 17 amino acids. Germline loops: CDR1 SGHRS, CDR2 YFSETQ. The CDR3 spells CASSWARAGTPQETQYF. CDR3 bases: TGCGCCAGCAGCTGGGCCCGAGCGGGGACGCCCCAAGAGACCCAGTACTTC.

This clone was detected once. The chain has TRBV5-1 and TRBJ2-1, with 9 bases lining up with TRBD2. Germline V gene data show CDR1 as SGHRS and CDR2 as YFSETQ. J lost 0 bases, V lost 5 bases, and 6 bases had no gene match. This CDR3 contains 16 residues. In nucleotides, the CDR3 is TGCGCCAGCAGGGGCGGGGGGGCTAACTCCTACAATGAGCAGTTCTTC. It yields the protein CASRGGGANSYNEQFF.

This clone has just one count. J is TRBJ2-3 and V is TRBV7-6; 11 nucleotides match TRBD2. The V gene's germline CDR1 is SGHVS and CDR2 FNYEAQ. CDR3 length: 15 amino acids. V lost 3 bases and J lost 4; bases outside the gene matches: 3. CDR3 sequence: CASSFLAGGPDTQYF. DNA of the CDR3: TGTGCCAGCAGCTTCTTAGCGGGAGGGCCAGATACGCAGTATTTT.

The genes are TRBV5-1 and TRBJ2-5; 8 nucleotides line up with TRBD1. Germline lookup yields CDR1 SGHRS and CDR2 YFSETQ. With 2 bases clipped from V and 4 bases from J, the junction kept 10 bases outside the gene matches. There are 16 residues in the CDR3. CDR3 nucleotide sequence: TGCGCCAGCAGCTTCACGACAGGGGCTTTCGGAGAGACCCAGTACTTC. This encodes CASSFTTGAFGETQYF.

The J gene is TRBJ2-1, the V gene TRBV7-2; 7 positions agree with TRBD2. Trimming removed 4 bases from V and 2 bases from J; junction bases left unmatched: 11. The germline CDR1 and CDR2 sequences are SGHTA and FQGNSA. The CDR3 loop spans 17 amino acids. The CDR3 nucleotides are TGTGCCAGCAGCTGGTATACCGGGACTACCACCTACAATGAGCAGTTCTTC. Encoded protein: CASSWYTGTTTYNEQFF.

The genes are TRBV30 and TRBJ2-3, with 9 bases that match TRBD1. The germline gives CDR1 GTSNPN, CDR2 SVGIG (reference sequence). J was trimmed by 2 bases and V by 3 bases; bases with no gene match: 12. The CDR3 contains 17 residues. The CDR3 nucleotides read TGTGCCTGGAGCCTGGGGACAGGGTATAGTGACACAGATACGCAGTATTTT. Its protein is CAWSLGTGYSDTDTQYF.

The V and J genes are TRBV30 and TRBJ2-1; D ambiguous. The V end was cut by 6 bases, the J end by 4 bases, with 22 bases between. CDR1 and CDR2 from the germline V gene are GTSNPN and SVGIG (reference sequence). The CDR3 runs to 16 residues. This CDR3 reads CACMRNDLRLYNEQFF. The CDR3 coding sequence is TGTGCCTGTATGAGGAACGACCTACGCTTATACAATGAGCAGTTCTTC.